These 22 T cell receptor beta chains were all obtained from the same sample, sequenced in a study of T cells in narcolepsy. The assay was immunoSEQ multiplex PCR, and TCRdb's table has in-frame clones only and misses some. The sample shows about 37,000 clones, 80% of them seen only once. The material sequenced was memory (CD45RA-) CD4+ T cells from blood. The receptors were gathered from a human donor in good health.

This clone was found once. The chain combines TRBV7-2 with TRBJ2-6; a possible D gene is TRBD2 (5 bases). Germline values: CDR1 SGHTA, CDR2 FQGNSA. V dropped 5 bases and J dropped 1 base, with 21 bases sitting between them. This CDR3 has 19 amino acids. CDR3 region: CASSKWPGSSTSGANVLTF. CDR3 DNA: TGTGCCAGCAGCAAATGGCCGGGGAGTTCGACTTCTGGGGCCAACGTCCTGACTTTC.

The V and J genes are TRBV25-1 and TRBJ1-6; D gene uncertain. Germline assignment: CDR1 MGHDK and CDR2 SYGVNS. The V end lost 2 bases, the J end lost 9 bases, and 11 bases lay between the germline ends. The length of the CDR3 is 14 residues. The CDR3 DNA is TGTGCCAGCAGTGAAGGGGATTTTAGTTCACCCCTCCACTTT. As protein: CASSEGDFSSPLHF.

The chain uses TRBV27 and TRBJ2-4; 14 bases agree with TRBD2. This CDR3 is built from 20 residues. CDR1 and CDR2 from the germline V gene are MNHEY and SMNVEV (reference sequence). V dropped 7 bases and J dropped 0; count of bases not matched to a gene: 14. The CDR3 here is CASILGLAGGSLLAKNIQYF. CDR3 coding DNA: TGTGCCAGCATACTAGGACTAGCGGGAGGCTCCCTACTAGCCAAAAACATTCAGTACTTC.

Here the CDR3 DNA reads TGTGCCAGCAGCCCCGGGACGGAAATTTCCTACGAGCAGTACTTC. It yields the protein CASSPGTEISYEQYF. V gene TRBV11-1 combines with J gene TRBJ2-7; D assignment may be TRBD1 or TRBD2 (5 bases each). V was cut by 5 bases and J by 1 base, with 15 bases left in between. Germline V gene data show CDR1 as SGHAT and CDR2 as FQDESV (reference sequence). The CDR3 spans 15 residues.

The chain employs TRBV6-6 and TRBJ2-1; TRBD2 aligns across 11 bases. The CDR3 totals 15 residues. The V gene end was trimmed by 6 bases and the J gene end by 9 bases; junction bases not matched to a gene: 10. Germline V gene sequence: CDR1 MNHNY, CDR2 SVGAGI (reference sequence). The CDR3 region is CASRTIAGGPTEQFF. CDR3 nucleotides: TGTGCCAGCAGAACTATAGCGGGAGGGCCCACTGAGCAGTTCTTC.

The chain links TRBV7-2 to TRBJ1-3; TRBD1 is a possible D gene (6 bases). V shed 1 base and J shed 4 bases, with 11 bases lying between them. The CDR3 spans 15 residues. Germline assignment: CDR1 SGHTA and CDR2 FQGNSA. The CDR3 is CASSLGWGAGNTIYF. The CDR3 DNA reads TGTGCCAGCAGCTTAGGATGGGGGGCGGGAAACACCATATATTTT.

This chain connects TRBV18 to TRBJ2-6; D may be TRBD1 or TRBD2 (5 bases each). V gave up 6 bases and J gave up 2 bases, with 11 bases separating them. The CDR3 runs 15 residues. Germline CDR1 is KGHSH and CDR2 is LQKENI. CDR3 bases: TGTGCCAGCTCTCGGGACGTCCCTGGGGCCAACGTCCTGACTTTC. Protein sequence: CASSRDVPGANVLTF.

The CDR3 DNA reads TGTGCCAGTAGTCGATCCGGGTTTTATGAGCAGTTCTTC. Translated: CASSRSGFYEQFF. The gene calls are TRBV19 and TRBJ2-1, with D unclear. V lost 5 bases and J 8 bases, leaving 13 bases between the germline ends. This CDR3 has 13 residues. The germline CDR1 and CDR2 sequences are LNHDA and SQIVND (reference sequence).

The table lists this clone with a few counts. This sequence joins TRBV10-2 and TRBJ2-3; D gene uncertain. Trimming left V 2 bases short and J 0 bases short, with 6 bases between. The CDR3 is 14 residues long. Looked up from germline, CDR1 is WSHSY and CDR2 is SAAADI. CDR3 DNA: TGCGCCAGCAGTGAGCGTAGGAGCACAGATACGCAGTATTTT. Protein product: CASSERRSTDTQYF.

The chain links TRBV19 to TRBJ1-5; D ambiguous. Trimming left V 7 bases short and J 3 bases short, with 19 bases between. Germline V gene data show CDR1 as LNHDA and CDR2 as SQIVND (reference sequence). The CDR3 has 16 amino acids. The CDR3 nucleotides read TGTGCCAGTAAAAGAGGTTCCCCGTGGGACAATCAGCCCCAGCATTTT. Its protein product is CASKRGSPWDNQPQHF.

On this clone: The sample carries other DNA sequences with the same CDR3. The chain joins TRBV15 to TRBJ1-1, with D tentatively TRBD1 (5 bases). Germline V gene lookup returns CDR1 LNHNV and CDR2 YYDKDF (reference sequence). The CDR3 is 14 residues long. V was pared by 3 bases and J by 1 base, with 9 bases between. The CDR3 region is CATSSRQRNTEAFF. CDR3 bases: TGTGCCACCAGCAGCCGACAGAGGAACACTGAAGCTTTCTTT.

The V gene is TRBV6-1, the J gene TRBJ1-2, with 7 bases aligning to TRBD1. Losses at the gene ends were 5 bases for V and 8 bases for J; bases not matched to a gene: 8. CDR1 and CDR2 (germline): MNHNS, SASEGT. The CDR3 totals 13 residues. The CDR3 DNA follows: TGTGCCAGCAGTTCCGGGACAGCGTTCGGCTACACCTTC. Protein sequence: CASSSGTAFGYTF.

V gene TRBV6-5 combines with J gene TRBJ1-2; D uncertain. V lost 8 bases and J lost 4, with 14 bases in between. CDR1 is MNHEY and CDR2 is SVGAGI in the germline V gene. This CDR3 comprises 13 residues. Written as DNA, the CDR3 is TGTGCCAGCGCCCCCAGCCCTCTCTATGGCTACACCTTC. Residues: CASAPSPLYGYTF.

In its sample, this clone was seen once. The chain couples TRBV18 to TRBJ1-2; TRBD1 agrees at 9 bases. The CDR3 has 15 amino acids. Germline V CDR1 and CDR2: KGHSH, LQKENI. The trim removed 5 bases at V and 7 bases at J, leaving 11 bases unmatched. The CDR3 DNA reads TGTGCCAGCTCATCATCGACAGGGGGAACAAGTGGCTACACCTTC. Translating it yields CASSSSTGGTSGYTF.

V and J are TRBV29-1 and TRBJ2-3; maybe TRBD2 (7 bases). Germline V gene lookup returns CDR1 SQVTM and CDR2 ANQGSEA. The CDR3 runs 13 residues. The V and J ends lost 7 bases and 1 base respectively, with 12 bases between them. The CDR3 nucleotides read TGCAGCGCCGCGGGGGCCCGCACAGATACGCAGTATTTT. It codes for CSAAGARTDTQYF.

This chain links TRBV10-3 with TRBJ2-1; TRBD2 aligns across 10 bases. The CDR3 sequence is 15 residues long. The V gene's germline CDR1 is ENHRY and CDR2 SYGVKD. V shed 4 bases, J shed 2 bases, and the junction held 2 bases outside the gene matches. The CDR3 is CAISGTSGTYNEQFF. CDR3 DNA sequence: TGTGCCATCAGTGGGACTAGCGGAACCTACAATGAGCAGTTCTTC.

This clone occurred once. V usage is TRBV6-6 and J usage is TRBJ2-5; D is possibly TRBD1 or TRBD2 (5 bases each). Germline V CDR1 and CDR2: MNHNY, SVGAGI (reference sequence). CDR3 length equals 13 residues. V lost 6 bases and J 4 bases, leaving 12 bases between the germline ends. The CDR3 sequence: CASRQGTVETQYF. The CDR3 DNA reads TGTGCCAGCAGACAAGGGACCGTAGAGACCCAGTACTTC.

The chain carries TRBV28 and TRBJ2-1; 8 bases align to TRBD2. Germline V lookup: CDR1 MDHEN, CDR2 SYDVKM. The CDR3 totals 14 residues. Trimming at V came to 11 bases and at J to 0 bases, leaving 6 bases not matched to a gene. CDR3 DNA: TGTGCCGCCCGGGAGGGGGGCTCCTACAATGAGCAGTTCTTC. Protein: CAAREGGSYNEQFF.

The rearrangement links TRBV7-3 to TRBJ2-1; D may be TRBD2 (5 bases). This CDR3 region has 14 residues. Trimming stripped 0 bases from V and 3 bases from J, with 6 bases between. Germline assignment: CDR1 SGHTA and CDR2 FQGTGA. This chain's CDR3 is CASSLTRDYNEQFF. CDR3 nucleotide sequence: TGTGCCAGCAGCTTAACCCGGGACTACAATGAGCAGTTCTTC.

This chain links TRBV11-2 with TRBJ2-1, with 7 bases that match TRBD2. J lost 9 bases, V lost 6 bases, and 11 bases had no gene match. The CDR3 spans 14 residues. The germline V gene encodes CDR1 SGHAT and CDR2 FQNNGV. The DNA for the CDR3 is TGTGCCAGCAGTCGCAGCGGGGTGGGGCCTGAGCAGTTCTTC. Translated: CASSRSGVGPEQFF.

The genes are TRBV4-2 and TRBJ2-3; 13 bases are a match to TRBD2. J was trimmed by 0 bases and V by 3 bases; bases with no gene match: 15. This CDR3 spans 21 amino acids. Looked up from germline, CDR1 is LGHNA and CDR2 is YNFKEQ. The DNA of the CDR3 is TGTGCCAGCAGCCACTCATTGACGGGACTAGCGGGGACCGCTAGCACAGATACGCAGTATTTT. Its translation is CASSHSLTGLAGTASTDTQYF.

Only a few counts were recorded for this clone. The rearrangement links TRBV27 to TRBJ2-7; 7 nucleotides agree with TRBD2. The CDR3 loop spans 15 amino acids. V shed 7 bases, J shed 3 bases, and the junction held 12 bases outside the gene matches. CDR1 MNHEY and CDR2 SMNVEV come from the germline V gene (reference sequence). Here the CDR3 DNA reads TGTGCCAGCACCCCGGCGGGCGCGGGGGACTACGAGCAGTACTTC. Its translation is CASTPAGAGDYEQYF.